Listed below are T cell receptor beta chains from one sample, sequenced in a study of T-cell reconstitution after alpha-beta-depleted transplantation in children. MiXCR was run by TCRdb on the PCR reads, yielding one entry per CDR3 protein. Found here are more than 200,000 distinct CDR3 sequences, approximately 9.8% of them singletons; the top ten hold 5.1%. The sequencing here drew on PBMCs from the stem cell graft donor, taken from the stem cell graft. The receptors were sampled from a human donor who donated a stem cell graft to a child with SCID. The CDR3 runs from the conserved cysteine through the conserved F or W. A D gene is named only where the DNA matches it firmly. Clone size appears in some rows only: once, few, many, or a class for an expanded clone.

len	v_gene	abundance	j_gene	d_gene	CDR3aa	CDR3nt
17	TRBV20-1	many	TRBJ2-7	TRBD1	CSARYLPGQGSSYEQYF	TGCAGTGCTAGATACCTCCCCGGACAGGGGTCCTCCTACGAGCAGTACTTC
16	TRBV7-2	many	TRBJ1-2	TRBD1	CASRLGTGVANYGYTF	TGTGCCAGCAGATTAGGGACAGGAGTTGCTAACTATGGCTACACCTTC
16	TRBV9	many	TRBJ2-3	TRBD1	CASSSGTGSSTDTQYF	TGTGCCAGCAGCTCTGGGACAGGCTCTAGCACAGATACGCAGTATTTT
13	TRBV7-9	many	TRBJ1-5	-	CASSLGREQPQHF	TGTGCCAGCAGCTTAGGCCGCGAACAGCCCCAGCATTTT
13	TRBV20-1	many	TRBJ2-1	-	CSAHSRAGNEQFF	TGCAGTGCTCATTCCCGCGCGGGGAATGAGCAGTTCTTC
13	TRBV7-2	many	TRBJ1-5	-	CASSSKGGQPQHF	TGTGCCAGCAGCTCCAAAGGTGGGCAGCCCCAGCATTTT
19	TRBV5-1	many	TRBJ2-7	-	CASSLSRPNPHLLDYEQYF	TGCGCCAGCAGCCTAAGTCGCCCTAATCCCCACCTTCTCGACTACGAGCAGTACTTC
13	TRBV20-1	many	TRBJ1-5	TRBD1	CSASATGGQPQHF	TGCAGTGCTAGCGCTACAGGGGGGCAGCCCCAGCATTTT
14	TRBV7-9	many	TRBJ1-1	TRBD1	CASSWDRVNTEAFF	TGTGCCAGCAGCTGGGACAGGGTGAACACTGAAGCTTTCTTT
15	TRBV3-1	many	TRBJ1-1	-	CASSATNSYNTEAFF	TGTGCCAGCAGCGCCACCAACTCGTATAACACTGAAGCTTTCTTT
16	TRBV3-1	many	TRBJ1-3	-	CASSQDAGQTRNTIYF	TGTGCCAGCAGCCAAGATGCTGGACAGACCAGAAACACCATATATTTT
17	TRBV29-1	many	TRBJ2-6	TRBD1	CSVEYAGGASGANVLTF	TGCAGCGTTGAATATGCAGGGGGCGCTTCTGGGGCCAACGTCCTGACTTTC
14	TRBV5-1	many	TRBJ2-3	-	CASSLTWAKDTQYF	TGCGCCAGCAGCTTGACGTGGGCGAAAGATACGCAGTATTTT
14	TRBV5-1	-	TRBJ2-5	TRBD2	CASSLVTSGETQSF	TGCGCCAGCAGCTTGGTGACTAGCGGGGAGACCCAGTCCTTC
14	TRBV10-3	many	TRBJ2-7	TRBD1	CAISEGQFSYEQYF	TGTGCCATCTCTGAGGGACAGTTCTCCTACGAGCAGTACTTC
16	TRBV5-1	many	TRBJ2-2	TRBD1	CASSLGGTGDTGELFF	TGCGCCAGCAGCTTGGGGGGGACAGGAGACACCGGGGAGCTGTTTTTT
17	TRBV5-1	many	TRBJ2-3	TRBD2	CASSSEPSGGDSDTQYF	TGCGCCAGCAGCTCCGAACCTAGCGGGGGGGACTCAGATACGCAGTATTTT
15	TRBV28	many	TRBJ2-5	TRBD1	CASRSGTGAFETQYF	TGTGCCAGCCGTTCCGGGACAGGGGCGTTCGAGACCCAGTACTTC
14	TRBV7-3	many	TRBJ2-5	TRBD1	CASSLTGGEQTQYF	TGTGCCAGCAGCTTGACAGGGGGCGAACAGACCCAGTACTTC
14	TRBV12-3/TRBV12-4	many	TRBJ2-7	TRBD1	CASSPGQGSYEQYF	TGTGCCAGCAGTCCGGGACAGGGGTCCTACGAGCAGTACTTC
14	TRBV6-1	many	TRBJ1-5	-	CASSAGTRNQPQHF	TGTGCCAGCAGTGCCGGGACACGCAATCAGCCCCAGCATTTT
16	TRBV29-1	many	TRBJ2-1	TRBD2	CSVEDGTSGKNNEQFF	TGCAGCGTTGAAGATGGGACTAGCGGAAAAAACAATGAGCAGTTCTTC
14	TRBV9	few	TRBJ2-2	TRBD1	CASSAQGAAGELFF	TGTGCCAGCAGCGCACAGGGGGCCGCCGGGGAGCTGTTTTTT
17	TRBV7-9	many	TRBJ1-4	-	CASSLGSGPATNEKLFF	TGTGCCAGCAGCCTGGGGTCGGGGCCCGCAACTAATGAAAAACTGTTTTTT
14	TRBV28	many	TRBJ1-1	-	CAIDFPGQNTEAFF	TGTGCCATCGATTTCCCGGGACAGAACACTGAAGCTTTCTTT
14	TRBV7-2	many	TRBJ2-1	-	CASSLVVADNEQFF	TGTGCCAGCAGCTTAGTTGTGGCCGACAATGAGCAGTTCTTC
15	TRBV4-1	many	TRBJ2-7	TRBD1	CASSSPGQRPYEQYF	TGCGCCAGCAGCTCCCCGGGACAGAGACCTTACGAGCAGTACTTC
14	TRBV6-2/TRBV6-3	many	TRBJ2-1	TRBD1	CASRGQGTYNEQFF	TGTGCCAGCAGGGGACAGGGGACTTACAATGAGCAGTTCTTC
16	TRBV2	-	TRBJ1-2	-	CASRGGMAGSNYGYTF	TGTGCCAGCAGGGGGGGCATGGCCGGGTCAAACTATGGCTACACCTTC
15	TRBV7-6	-	TRBJ1-4	-	CASSLEPAANEKLFF	TGTGCCAGCAGCTTAGAGCCCGCAGCTAATGAAAAACTGTTTTTT
15	TRBV20-1	many	TRBJ2-1	-	CSASFFRESYNEQFF	TGCAGTGCTAGTTTTTTCAGGGAATCCTACAATGAGCAGTTCTTC
14	TRBV11-2	many	TRBJ2-1	-	CASSSTRRVVEQFF	TGTGCCAGCAGCTCCACCCGCAGGGTCGTTGAGCAGTTCTTC
14	TRBV10-2	-	TRBJ2-7	TRBD1	CASQTTTGQYEQYF	TGCGCCAGCCAAACGACGACAGGGCAATACGAGCAGTACTTC
15	TRBV5-1	many	TRBJ1-2	-	CASSPAGVPSYGYTF	TGCGCCAGCAGCCCGGCGGGGGTCCCTAGCTATGGCTACACCTTC
19	TRBV12-3/TRBV12-4	many	TRBJ2-2	TRBD2	CASSPLRFGGLAVTGELFF	TGTGCCAGCAGCCCCTTACGGTTTGGGGGACTAGCGGTCACCGGGGAGCTGTTTTTT
15	TRBV20-1	-	TRBJ2-4	-	CSAQGQTKAKNIQYF	TGCAGTGCCCAGGGGCAGACGAAAGCCAAAAACATTCAGTACTTC
16	TRBV5-6	few	TRBJ2-3	-	CASSLATGRSTDTQYF	TGTGCCAGCAGCTTGGCCACAGGGAGGAGCACAGATACGCAGTATTTT
14	TRBV7-2	many	TRBJ1-1	-	CASTEKGLNTEAFF	TGTGCCAGCACCGAGAAGGGGCTTAACACTGAAGCTTTCTTT
14	TRBV12-3/TRBV12-4	many	TRBJ2-5	-	CASSPRQLQETQYF	TGTGCCAGCAGTCCCCGACAGCTCCAAGAGACCCAGTACTTC
12	TRBV30	many	TRBJ1-1	TRBD1	CAKDRVNTEAFF	TGTGCCAAGGACAGGGTGAACACTGAAGCTTTCTTT
15	TRBV6-1	-	TRBJ1-4	TRBD1	CASRTGGGTNEKLFF	TGTGCCAGCAGGACAGGGGGAGGAACTAATGAAAAACTGTTTTTT
14	TRBV20-1	many	TRBJ1-6	-	CSASVGGPLAPLHF	TGCAGTGCTAGTGTCGGGGGCCCGTTGGCACCCCTCCACTTT
14	TRBV24-1	many	TRBJ2-1	TRBD2	CATTGGARLGEQFF	TGTGCCACCACGGGGGGGGCGCGACTTGGTGAGCAGTTCTTC
13	TRBV7-3	many	TRBJ2-1	-	CASSISRGNEQFF	TGTGCCAGCAGCATCTCCCGGGGCAATGAGCAGTTCTTC
16	TRBV5-1	many	TRBJ2-3	-	CASSRQGGGGTDTQYF	TGCGCCAGCAGCCGTCAGGGTGGTGGGGGCACAGATACGCAGTATTTT
14	TRBV5-1	many	TRBJ2-4	-	CASSLDRRGAIQYF	TGCGCCAGCAGCTTGGATCGCAGGGGCGCCATTCAGTACTTC
14	TRBV6-1	many	TRBJ2-7	TRBD1	CASSPPGDRVLQYF	TGTGCCAGCAGTCCACCTGGGGACAGGGTACTGCAGTACTTC
17	TRBV7-8	-	TRBJ2-4	-	CASSLAGAGASKNIQYF	TGTGCCAGCAGCTTAGCCGGGGCAGGCGCTTCCAAAAACATTCAGTACTTC
13	TRBV27	many	TRBJ2-7	-	CASSFHDAYEQYF	TGTGCCAGCAGTTTCCACGACGCCTACGAGCAGTACTTC
14	TRBV7-2	many	TRBJ1-3	-	CASSLPAGGNTIYF	TGTGCCAGCAGCTTACCGGCGGGAGGAAACACCATATATTTT
14	TRBV5-1	many	TRBJ1-1	-	CASSLAGAPTEAFF	TGCGCCAGCAGCTTGGCTGGCGCGCCGACTGAAGCTTTCTTT
11	TRBV5-1	-	TRBJ2-7	-	CASSLGLEQYF	TGCGCCAGCAGCTTGGGATTGGAGCAGTACTTC
14	TRBV6-2/TRBV6-3	-	TRBJ1-2	-	CASSSSWDLRGYTF	TGTGCCAGCAGTTCCTCCTGGGACCTGAGGGGCTACACCTTC
12	TRBV18	-	TRBJ1-1	-	CASSPSKTEAFF	TGTGCCAGCTCACCATCAAAAACCGAAGCTTTCTTT
15	TRBV5-1	many	TRBJ2-1	-	CASSLTGLAEGEQFF	TGCGCCAGCAGCTTAACCGGTCTCGCGGAAGGTGAGCAGTTCTTC